This T cell receptor beta chain derives from a study of blood T cell repertoires in COVID-19. About the study: PBMCs, B-cell-depleted T cells, or T cells were the source of the cDNA or gDNA that made up the material.

How the authors handled the data: Reference gene primer amplification gave estimated nucleated cell counts. Method: immunoSEQ multiplex PCR; TCRdb's copy keeps in-frame clones and lacks some. D and trimming were read from the DNA, whereas the V and J calls and clone size are those reported in that table. The table has 45,000 to 65,000 clones, 65% to 85% seen once. With V trimmed by 5 bases and J by 2 bases, 6 bases remained unmatched. This CDR3 contains 15 residues. Germline assignment: CDR1 PRHDT and CDR2 FYEKMQ (reference sequence). The Seattle site enrolled patients during active infection and followed them longitudinally.

The sequence came from a young man with COVID-19, enrolled during active disease. Sequenced: peripheral blood. The chain carries TRBV13 and TRBJ1-3; 7 bases align to TRBD1. The DNA for the CDR3 is TGTGCCAGCAGCCTACAGGGGAATACTGGAAACACCATATATTTT. Amino acids: CASSLQGNTGNTIYF. Full variable domain (remainder filled in from reference TRBV13 and TRBJ1-3): AAGVIQSPRHLIKEKRETATLKCYPIPRHDTVYWYQQGPGQDPQFLISFYEKMQSDKGSIPDRFSAQQFSDYHSELNMSSLELGDSALYFCASSLQGNTGNTIYFGEGSWLTVV.